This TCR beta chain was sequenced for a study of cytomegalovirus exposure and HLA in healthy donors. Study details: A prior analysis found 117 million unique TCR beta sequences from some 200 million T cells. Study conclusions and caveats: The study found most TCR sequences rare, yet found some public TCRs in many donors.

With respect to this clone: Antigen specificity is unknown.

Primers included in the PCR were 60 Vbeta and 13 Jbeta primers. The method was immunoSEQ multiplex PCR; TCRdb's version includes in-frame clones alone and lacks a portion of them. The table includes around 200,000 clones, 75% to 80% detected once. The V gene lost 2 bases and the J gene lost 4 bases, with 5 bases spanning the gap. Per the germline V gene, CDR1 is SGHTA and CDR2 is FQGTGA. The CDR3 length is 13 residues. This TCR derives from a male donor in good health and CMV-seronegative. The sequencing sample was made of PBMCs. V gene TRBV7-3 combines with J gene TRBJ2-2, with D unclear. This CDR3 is CASSLWSTGELFF. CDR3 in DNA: TGTGCCAGCAGCTTATGGAGCACCGGGGAGCTGTTTTTT.